This T cell receptor (beta chain) was captured by sequencing in a study of T cell repertoires in cytomegalovirus infection. Study overall: Peptides in the study included HLA-C-restricted and HLA-B-restricted CMV epitopes. Shared public TCR beta signatures pointed to both CMV infection and a matching HLA type. Study findings and constraints: Individuals carrying CMV plus the relevant HLA were identified by cumulative frequency of public TCR beta families. Dominating the ex vivo response were HLA-C-restricted CMV-specific TCR beta clonotypes.

TCRdb redid the calling of the reads with MiXCR, one entry per CDR3 protein. Altogether fewer than 1,000,000 distinct CDR3 sequences are present, approximately 31% being singletons, with the ten largest covering around an eighth. The CDR3 is 15 residues long. V was pared by 3 bases and J by 7 bases, with 5 bases of the junction left unmatched. This clonotype showed up just a few times. Its target is not known. The clonotype comes from a human donor in good health (CMV status not recorded). Some clones in this sample may be carry-over from other donors' samples. The chain combines TRBV12-3 or TRBV12-4 with TRBJ2-1, with TRBD2 identical over 11 bases. This specimen was cultured CD8+ T cells from PBMCs, taken from culture after CMV antigen stimulation. The CDR3 loop reads CASSFVAGGPNEQFF. The DNA for the CDR3 is TGTGCCAGCAGTTTTGTAGCGGGGGGGCCAAATGAGCAGTTCTTC.